This TCR beta chain was documented in a study of blood T cell repertoires in COVID-19. This clone has only one observation. The germline V gene has CDR1 MNHNY and CDR2 SVGAGI (reference sequence). The V end was cut by 7 bases, the J end by 2 bases, with 20 bases between. The CDR3 runs 16 residues. The protocol was immunoSEQ multiplex PCR, while the TCRdb copy is restricted to in-frame clones and leaves out a portion. The data show about 70,000 clones, approximately 78% seen once. This chain connects TRBV6-6 to TRBJ2-5; no reliable D call. This TCR was recovered from a human donor in a cohort sampled during active COVID-19. The sequenced sample consisted of peripheral blood. The CDR3 coding sequence is TGTGCCAGCACAGACAAGGCCGGCCCGAAACAAGAGACCCAGTACTTC. It translates to CASTDKAGPKQETQYF.